The clone carrying this T cell receptor beta chain has only a few counts. The sample originates from a study of blood T cells in healthy people across ages. Germline V gene data show CDR1 as ENHRY and CDR2 as SYGVKD. The CDR3 loop spans 15 amino acids. Deletions cut 5 bases from V and 6 bases from J, with 17 bases between. Combining a sample-barcoded 5' primer with a J-beta primer mix, a second PCR ran for roughly 7 to 12 cycles. TCRdb passed the 5' RACE reads through MiXCR, listing each CDR3 protein once. The data hold some 1.5 million distinct CDR3 sequences, with about 28% observed a single time. This receptor was identified in a woman in her 30s in good health. Sequenced input: blood. The chain recombines TRBV10-3 with TRBJ2-1, with D tentatively TRBD2 (7 bases). The CDR3 protein is CAISLGGGGGNEQFF. The CDR3 bases are TGTGCCATCAGTCTTGGAGGGGGAGGGGGCAATGAGCAGTTCTTC.